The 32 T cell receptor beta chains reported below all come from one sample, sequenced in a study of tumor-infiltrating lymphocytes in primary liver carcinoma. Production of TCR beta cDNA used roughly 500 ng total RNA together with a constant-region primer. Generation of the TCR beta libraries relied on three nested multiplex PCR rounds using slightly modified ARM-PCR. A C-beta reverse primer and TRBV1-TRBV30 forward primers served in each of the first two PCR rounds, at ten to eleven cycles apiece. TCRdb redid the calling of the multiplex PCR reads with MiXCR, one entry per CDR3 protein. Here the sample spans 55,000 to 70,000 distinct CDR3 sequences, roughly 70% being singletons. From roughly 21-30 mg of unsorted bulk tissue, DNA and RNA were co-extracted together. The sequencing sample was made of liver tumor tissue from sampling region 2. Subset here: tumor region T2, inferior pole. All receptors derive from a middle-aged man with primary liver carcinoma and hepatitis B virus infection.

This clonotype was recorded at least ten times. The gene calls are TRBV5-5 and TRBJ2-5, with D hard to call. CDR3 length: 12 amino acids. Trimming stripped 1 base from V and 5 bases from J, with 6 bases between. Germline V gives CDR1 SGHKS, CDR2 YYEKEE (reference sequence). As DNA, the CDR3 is TGTGCCAGCAGCTTGAGTGTGGAGACCCAGTACTTC. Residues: CASSLSVETQYF.

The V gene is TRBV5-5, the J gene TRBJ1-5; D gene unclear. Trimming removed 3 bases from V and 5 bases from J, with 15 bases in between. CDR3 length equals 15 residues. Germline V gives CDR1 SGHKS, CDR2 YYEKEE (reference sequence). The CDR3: CASSSLDRPDQPQHF. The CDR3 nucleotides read TGTGCCAGCAGCTCCTTGGACCGCCCCGATCAGCCCCAGCATTTT.

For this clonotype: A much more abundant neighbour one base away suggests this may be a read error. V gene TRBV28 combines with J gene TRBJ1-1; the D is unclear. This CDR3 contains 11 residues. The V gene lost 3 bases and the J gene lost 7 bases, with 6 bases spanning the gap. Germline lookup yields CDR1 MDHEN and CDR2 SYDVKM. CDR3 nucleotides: TGTGCCAGCAGTTTTATGTTTGAAGCTTTCTTT. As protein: CASSFMFEAFF.

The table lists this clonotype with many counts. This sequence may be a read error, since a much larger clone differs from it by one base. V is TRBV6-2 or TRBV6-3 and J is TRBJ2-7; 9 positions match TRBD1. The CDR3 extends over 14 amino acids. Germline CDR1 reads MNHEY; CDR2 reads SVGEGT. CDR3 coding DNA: TGTGTCAGCAGCCTCCGGGACAGGGCCCACGAGCAGTACTTC. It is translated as CVSSLRDRAHEQYF.

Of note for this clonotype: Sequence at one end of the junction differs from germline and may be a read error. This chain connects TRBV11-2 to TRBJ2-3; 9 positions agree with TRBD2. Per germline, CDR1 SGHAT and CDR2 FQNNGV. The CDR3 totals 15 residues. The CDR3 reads CANSDSGRFTDMQYF. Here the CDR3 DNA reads TGTGCCAACAGCGATAGCGGGAGATTTACAGATATGCAGTATTTT.

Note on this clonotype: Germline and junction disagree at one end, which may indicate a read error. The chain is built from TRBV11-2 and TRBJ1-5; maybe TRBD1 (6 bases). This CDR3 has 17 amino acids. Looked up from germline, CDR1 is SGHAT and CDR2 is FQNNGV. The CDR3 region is CASSLVGVTGSNRPQHF. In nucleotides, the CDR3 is TGTGCCAGCAGCTTAGTAGGAGTAACAGGGAGCAATCGGCCCCAGCATTTT.

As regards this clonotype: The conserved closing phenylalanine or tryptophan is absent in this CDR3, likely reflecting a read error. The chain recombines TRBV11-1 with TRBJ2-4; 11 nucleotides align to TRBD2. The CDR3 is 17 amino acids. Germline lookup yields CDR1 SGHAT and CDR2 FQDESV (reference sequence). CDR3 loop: CTSSFPETSGTKNIQYL. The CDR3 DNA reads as TGTACCAGCAGCTTTCCCGAGACTAGCGGGACCAAAAACATTCAGTACCTC.

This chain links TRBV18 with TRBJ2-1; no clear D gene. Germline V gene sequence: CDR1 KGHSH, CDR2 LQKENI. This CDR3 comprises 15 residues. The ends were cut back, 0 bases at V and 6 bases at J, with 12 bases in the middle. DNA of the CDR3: TGTGCCAGCTCACCACCGTCTGCACCGAGCAATGAGCAGTTCTTC. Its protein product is CASSPPSAPSNEQFF.

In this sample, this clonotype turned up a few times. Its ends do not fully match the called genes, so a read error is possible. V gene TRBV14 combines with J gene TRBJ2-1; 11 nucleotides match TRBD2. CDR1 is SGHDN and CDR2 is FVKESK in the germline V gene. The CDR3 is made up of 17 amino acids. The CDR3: CASSQYGTSGSYNEQFF. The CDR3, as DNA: TGCGCCAGCAGCCAGTATGGGACTAGCGGTAGCTACAATGAGCAGTTCTTC.

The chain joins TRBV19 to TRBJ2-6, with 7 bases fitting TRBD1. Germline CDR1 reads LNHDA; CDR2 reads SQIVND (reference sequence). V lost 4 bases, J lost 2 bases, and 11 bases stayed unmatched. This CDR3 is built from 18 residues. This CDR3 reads CASSKVRGITPGANVLTF. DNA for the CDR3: TGTGCCAGTAGTAAAGTCAGGGGGATAACTCCTGGGGCCAACGTCCTGACTTTC. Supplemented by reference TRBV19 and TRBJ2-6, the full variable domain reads DGGITQSPKYLFRKEGQNVTLSCEQNLNHDAMYWYRQDPGQGLRLIYYSQIVNDFQKGDIAEGYSVSREKKESFPLTVTSAQKNPTAFYLCASSKVRGITPGANVLTFGAGSRLTVL.

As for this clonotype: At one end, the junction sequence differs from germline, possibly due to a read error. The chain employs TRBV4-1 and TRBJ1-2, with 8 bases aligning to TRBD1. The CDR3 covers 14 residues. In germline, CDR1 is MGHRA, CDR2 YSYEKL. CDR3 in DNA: TGCTCCAGCAGCCAAGGGGACAGGAACTATAGCTACACTTTC. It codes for CSSSQGDRNYSYTF.

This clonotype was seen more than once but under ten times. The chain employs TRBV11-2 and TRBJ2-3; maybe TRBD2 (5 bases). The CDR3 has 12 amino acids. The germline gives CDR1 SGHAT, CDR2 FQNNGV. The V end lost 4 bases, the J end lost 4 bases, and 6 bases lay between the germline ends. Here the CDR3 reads CASSWRSDTQYF. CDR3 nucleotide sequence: TGTGCCAGCAGCTGGAGGTCAGATACGCAGTATTTT. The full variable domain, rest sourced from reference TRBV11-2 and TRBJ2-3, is EAGVAQSPRYKIIEKRQSVAFWCNPISGHATLYWYQQILGQGPKLLIQFQNNGVVDDSQLPKDRFSAERLKGVDSTLKIQPAKLEDSAVYLCASSWRSDTQYFGPGTRLTVL.

CDR3: CASQGAKEGEQFF. The CDR3 DNA sequence: TGTGCCAGCCAGGGGGCCAAGGAGGGTGAGCAGTTCTTC. This chain links TRBV12-3 or TRBV12-4 with TRBJ2-1; 8 positions agree with TRBD1. The CDR3 runs 13 residues. V trimming: 8 bases; J trimming: 9 bases; junction bases outside the gene matches: 9.

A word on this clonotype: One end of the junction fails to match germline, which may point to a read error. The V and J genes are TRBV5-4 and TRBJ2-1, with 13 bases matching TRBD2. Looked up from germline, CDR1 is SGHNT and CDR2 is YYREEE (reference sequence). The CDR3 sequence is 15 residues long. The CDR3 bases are TGTGTCAGCAGCACGGGACTAGCGGGAACCAATGAGCAGTTCTTC. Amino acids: CVSSTGLAGTNEQFF.

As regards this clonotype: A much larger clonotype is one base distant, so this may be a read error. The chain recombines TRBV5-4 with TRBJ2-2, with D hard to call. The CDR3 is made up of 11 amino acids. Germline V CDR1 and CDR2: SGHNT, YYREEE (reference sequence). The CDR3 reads CVSSSTGELFF. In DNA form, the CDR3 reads TGTGTCAGCAGTTCCACCGGGGAGCTGTTTTTT.

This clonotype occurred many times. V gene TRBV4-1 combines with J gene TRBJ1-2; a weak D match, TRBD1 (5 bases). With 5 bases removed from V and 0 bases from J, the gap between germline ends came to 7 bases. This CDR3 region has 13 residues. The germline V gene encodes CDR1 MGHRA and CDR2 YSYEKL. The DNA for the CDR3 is TGCGCCAGCAGCGAGACAGCTAACTATGGCTACACCTTC. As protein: CASSETANYGYTF.

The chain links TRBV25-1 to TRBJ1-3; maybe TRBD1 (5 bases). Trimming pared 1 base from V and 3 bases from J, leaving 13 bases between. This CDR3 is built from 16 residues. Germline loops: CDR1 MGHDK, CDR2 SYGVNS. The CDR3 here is CASSESAGGDGNTIYF. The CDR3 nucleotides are TGTGCCAGCAGTGAATCCGCAGGAGGGGATGGAAACACCATATATTTT.

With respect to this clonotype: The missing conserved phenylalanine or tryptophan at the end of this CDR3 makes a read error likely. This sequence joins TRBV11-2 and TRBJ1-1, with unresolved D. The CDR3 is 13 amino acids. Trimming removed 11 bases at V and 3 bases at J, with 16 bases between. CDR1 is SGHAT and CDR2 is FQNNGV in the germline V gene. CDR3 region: CAVSLVRDTEAFL. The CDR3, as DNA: TGTGCCGTCAGCTTAGTTCGTGACACTGAAGCTTTCCTT.

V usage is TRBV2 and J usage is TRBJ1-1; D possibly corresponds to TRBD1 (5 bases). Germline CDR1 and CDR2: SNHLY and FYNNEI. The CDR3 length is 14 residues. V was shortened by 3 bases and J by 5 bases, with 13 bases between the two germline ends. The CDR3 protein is CASSDRGSGTEAFF. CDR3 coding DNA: TGTGCCAGCAGTGATAGAGGGTCAGGGACTGAAGCTTTCTTT.

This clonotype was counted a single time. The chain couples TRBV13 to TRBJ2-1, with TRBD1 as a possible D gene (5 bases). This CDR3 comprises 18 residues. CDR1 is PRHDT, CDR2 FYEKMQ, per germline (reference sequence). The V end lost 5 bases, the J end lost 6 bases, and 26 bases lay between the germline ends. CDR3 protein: CASSPRAGETNQGNEQFF. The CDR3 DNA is TGTGCCAGCAGCCCCCGGGCCGGCGAGACGAACCAGGGCAATGAGCAGTTCTTC.

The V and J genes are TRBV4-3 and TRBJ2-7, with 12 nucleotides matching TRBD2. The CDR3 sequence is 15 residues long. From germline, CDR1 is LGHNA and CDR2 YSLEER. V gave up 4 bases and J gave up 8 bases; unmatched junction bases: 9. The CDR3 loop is CASSRGLAGLYKQYF. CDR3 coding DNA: TGCGCCAGCAGCCGAGGACTAGCGGGATTATACAAGCAGTACTTC.

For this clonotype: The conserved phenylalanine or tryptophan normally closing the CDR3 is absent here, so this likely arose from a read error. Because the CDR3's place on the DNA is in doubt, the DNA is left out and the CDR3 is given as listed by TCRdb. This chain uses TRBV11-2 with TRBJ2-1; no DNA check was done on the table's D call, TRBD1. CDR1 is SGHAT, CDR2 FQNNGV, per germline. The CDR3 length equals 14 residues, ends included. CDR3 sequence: CASTPVAPYNEPFL.

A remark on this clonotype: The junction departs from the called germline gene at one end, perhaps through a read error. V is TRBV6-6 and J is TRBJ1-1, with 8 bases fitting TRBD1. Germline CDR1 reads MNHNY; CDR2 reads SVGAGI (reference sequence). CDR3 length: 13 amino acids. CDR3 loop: CASITGGTTEVFF. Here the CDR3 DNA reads TGTGCCAGCATCACAGGGGGGACTACTGAAGTTTTCTTT.

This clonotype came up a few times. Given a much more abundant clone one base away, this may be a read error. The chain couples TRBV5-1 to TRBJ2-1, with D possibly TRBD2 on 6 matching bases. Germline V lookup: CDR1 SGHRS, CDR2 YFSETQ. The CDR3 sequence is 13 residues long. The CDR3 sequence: CASSFGAGPKQLF. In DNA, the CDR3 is TGCGCCAGCAGCTTCGGGGCGGGACCTAAGCAGCTCTTC.

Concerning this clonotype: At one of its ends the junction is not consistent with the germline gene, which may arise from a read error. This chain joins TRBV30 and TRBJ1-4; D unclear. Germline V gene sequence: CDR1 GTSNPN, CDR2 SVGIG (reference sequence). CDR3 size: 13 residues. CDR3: CVWSGSNGEKLFF. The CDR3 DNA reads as TGTGTCTGGAGTGGTTCGAACGGTGAAAAACTGTTTTTT.

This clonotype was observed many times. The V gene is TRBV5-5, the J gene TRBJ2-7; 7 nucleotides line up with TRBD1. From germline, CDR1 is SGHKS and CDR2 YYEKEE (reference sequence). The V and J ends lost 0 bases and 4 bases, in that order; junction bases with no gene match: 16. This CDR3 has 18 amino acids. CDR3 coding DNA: TGTGCCAGCAGCTTGGAGGGCAGTCTAGGGGGCGCCGGGTACGAGCAGTACTTC. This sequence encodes CASSLEGSLGGAGYEQYF.

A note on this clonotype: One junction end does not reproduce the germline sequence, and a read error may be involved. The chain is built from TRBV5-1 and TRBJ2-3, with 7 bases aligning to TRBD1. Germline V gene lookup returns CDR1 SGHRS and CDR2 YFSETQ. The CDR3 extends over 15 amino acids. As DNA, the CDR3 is TGCGCCAGCAGCCCGACAGGGTTGACGCCAGATACTCAGTATTTT. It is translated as CASSPTGLTPDTQYF.

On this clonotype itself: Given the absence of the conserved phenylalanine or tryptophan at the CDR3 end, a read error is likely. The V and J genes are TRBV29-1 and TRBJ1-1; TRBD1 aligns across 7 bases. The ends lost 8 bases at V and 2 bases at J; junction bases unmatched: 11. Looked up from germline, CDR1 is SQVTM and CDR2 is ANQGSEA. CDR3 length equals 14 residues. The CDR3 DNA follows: TGCAGCATTGTCCAGGGGGGACTAAACACTGAAGCTTTCCTC. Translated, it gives CSIVQGGLNTEAFL.

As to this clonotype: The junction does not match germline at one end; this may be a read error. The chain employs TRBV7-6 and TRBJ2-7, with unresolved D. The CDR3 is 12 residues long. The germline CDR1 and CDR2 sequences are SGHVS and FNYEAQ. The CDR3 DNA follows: TGTGTCAGCAGCCCCCCGGGCAGACCCCAGTACTTC. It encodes CVSSPPGRPQYF.

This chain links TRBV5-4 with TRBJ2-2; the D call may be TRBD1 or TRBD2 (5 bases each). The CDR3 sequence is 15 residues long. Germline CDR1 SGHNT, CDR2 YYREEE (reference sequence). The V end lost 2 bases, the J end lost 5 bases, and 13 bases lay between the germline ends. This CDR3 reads CASSFQGSGTGELFF. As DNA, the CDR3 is TGTGCCAGCAGCTTTCAGGGCTCGGGGACCGGGGAGCTGTTTTTT.

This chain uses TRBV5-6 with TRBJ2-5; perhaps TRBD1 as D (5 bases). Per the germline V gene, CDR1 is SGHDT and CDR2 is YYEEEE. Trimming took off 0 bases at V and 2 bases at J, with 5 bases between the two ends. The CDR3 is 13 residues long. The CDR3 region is CASSLGQQETQYF. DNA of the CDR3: TGTGCCAGCAGCTTGGGACAGCAAGAGACCCAGTACTTC. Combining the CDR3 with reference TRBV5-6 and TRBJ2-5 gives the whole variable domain DAGVTQSPTHLIKTRGQQVTLRCSPKSGHDTVSWYQQALGQGPQFIFQYYEEEERQRGNFPDRFSGHQFPNYSSELNVNALLLGDSALYLCASSLGQQETQYFGPGTRLLVL.

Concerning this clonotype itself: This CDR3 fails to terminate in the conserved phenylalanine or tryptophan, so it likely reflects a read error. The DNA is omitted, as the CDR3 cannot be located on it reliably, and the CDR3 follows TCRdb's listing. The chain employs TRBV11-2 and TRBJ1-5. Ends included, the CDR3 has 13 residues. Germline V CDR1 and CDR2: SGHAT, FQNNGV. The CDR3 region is CASSLDSEQPQHL.